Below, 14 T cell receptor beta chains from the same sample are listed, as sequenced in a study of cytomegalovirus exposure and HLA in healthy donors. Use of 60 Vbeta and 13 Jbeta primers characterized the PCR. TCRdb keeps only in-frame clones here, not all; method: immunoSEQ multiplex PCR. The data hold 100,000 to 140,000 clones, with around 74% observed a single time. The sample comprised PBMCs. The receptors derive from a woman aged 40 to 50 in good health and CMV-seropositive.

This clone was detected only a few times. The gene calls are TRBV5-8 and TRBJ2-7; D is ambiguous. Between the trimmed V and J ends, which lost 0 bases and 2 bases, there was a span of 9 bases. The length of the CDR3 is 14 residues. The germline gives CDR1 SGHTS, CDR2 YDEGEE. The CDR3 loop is CASSLDHNTYEQYF. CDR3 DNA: TGTGCCAGCAGCTTGGATCACAATACCTACGAGCAGTACTTC.

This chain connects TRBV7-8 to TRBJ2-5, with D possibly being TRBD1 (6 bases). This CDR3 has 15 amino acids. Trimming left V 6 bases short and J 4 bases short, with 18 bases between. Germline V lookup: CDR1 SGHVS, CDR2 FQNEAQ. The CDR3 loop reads CASSFAQGWGETQYF. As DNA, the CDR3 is TGTGCCAGCAGTTTTGCGCAGGGGTGGGGAGAGACCCAGTACTTC.

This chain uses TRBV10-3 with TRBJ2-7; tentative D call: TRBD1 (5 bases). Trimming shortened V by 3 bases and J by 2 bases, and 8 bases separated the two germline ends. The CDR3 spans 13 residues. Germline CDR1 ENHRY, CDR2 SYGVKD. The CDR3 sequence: CAISDRATYEQYF. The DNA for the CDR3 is TGTGCCATCAGTGACAGGGCTACCTACGAGCAGTACTTC.

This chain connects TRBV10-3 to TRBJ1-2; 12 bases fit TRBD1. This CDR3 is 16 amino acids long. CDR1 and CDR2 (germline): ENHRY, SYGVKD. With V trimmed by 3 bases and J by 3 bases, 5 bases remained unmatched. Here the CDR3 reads CAISDAGTGGDYGYTF. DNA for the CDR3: TGTGCCATCAGTGATGCCGGGACAGGGGGCGACTATGGCTACACCTTC.

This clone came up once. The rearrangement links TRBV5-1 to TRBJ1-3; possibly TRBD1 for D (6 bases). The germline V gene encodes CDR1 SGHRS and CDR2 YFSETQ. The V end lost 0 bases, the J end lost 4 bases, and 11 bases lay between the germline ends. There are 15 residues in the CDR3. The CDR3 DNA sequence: TGCGCCAGCAGCTTGGCCGGGACACCGGGAAACACCATATATTTT. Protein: CASSLAGTPGNTIYF.

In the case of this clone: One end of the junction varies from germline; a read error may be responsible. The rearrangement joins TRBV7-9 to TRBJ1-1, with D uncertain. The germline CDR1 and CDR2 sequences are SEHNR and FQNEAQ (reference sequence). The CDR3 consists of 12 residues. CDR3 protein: CSSSREGGRAFF. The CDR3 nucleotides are TGTTCCAGCAGCAGAGAGGGAGGCCGAGCTTTCTTT.

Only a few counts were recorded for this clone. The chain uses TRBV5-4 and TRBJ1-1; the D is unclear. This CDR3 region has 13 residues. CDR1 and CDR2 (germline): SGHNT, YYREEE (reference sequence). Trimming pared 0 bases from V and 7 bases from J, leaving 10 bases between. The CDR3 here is CASSLVGRDEAFF. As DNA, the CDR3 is TGTGCCAGCAGCTTGGTAGGGCGGGATGAAGCTTTCTTT. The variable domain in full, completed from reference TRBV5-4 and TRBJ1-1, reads ETGVTQSPTHLIKTRGQQVTLRCSSQSGHNTVSWYQQALGQGPQFIFQYYREEENGRGNFPPRFSGLQFPNYSSELNVNALELDDSALYLCASSLVGRDEAFFGQGTRLTVV.

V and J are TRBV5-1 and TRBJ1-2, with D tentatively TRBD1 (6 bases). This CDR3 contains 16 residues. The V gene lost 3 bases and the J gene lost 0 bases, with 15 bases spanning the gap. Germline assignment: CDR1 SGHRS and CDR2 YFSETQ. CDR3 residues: CASSSLGGEPNYGYTF. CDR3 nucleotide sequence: TGCGCCAGCAGCTCTTTAGGGGGAGAGCCTAACTATGGCTACACCTTC.

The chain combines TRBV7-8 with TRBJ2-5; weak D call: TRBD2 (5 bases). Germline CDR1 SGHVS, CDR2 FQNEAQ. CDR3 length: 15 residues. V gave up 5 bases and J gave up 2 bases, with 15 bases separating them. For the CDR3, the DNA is TGTGCCAGCAGCCTTCACGGACTGCAGCAAGAGACCCAGTACTTC. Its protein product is CASSLHGLQQETQYF.

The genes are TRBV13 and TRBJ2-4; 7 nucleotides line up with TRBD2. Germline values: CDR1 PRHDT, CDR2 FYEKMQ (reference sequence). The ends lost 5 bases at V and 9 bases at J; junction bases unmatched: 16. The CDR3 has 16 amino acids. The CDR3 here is CASSKLRAGEGSIQYF. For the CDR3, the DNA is TGTGCCAGCAGCAAGCTTAGGGCGGGGGAAGGTTCCATTCAGTACTTC.

The CDR3 region has the DNA TGCGCCAGCAGCTTGGCGGGAGAGGGAACCCAGTACTTC. Translated, it gives CASSLAGEGTQYF. The chain links TRBV5-1 to TRBJ2-5; tentative D call: TRBD2 (6 bases). Germline V gene sequence: CDR1 SGHRS, CDR2 YFSETQ. This CDR3 comprises 13 residues. Trimming removed 0 bases from V and 8 bases from J, with 11 bases in between.

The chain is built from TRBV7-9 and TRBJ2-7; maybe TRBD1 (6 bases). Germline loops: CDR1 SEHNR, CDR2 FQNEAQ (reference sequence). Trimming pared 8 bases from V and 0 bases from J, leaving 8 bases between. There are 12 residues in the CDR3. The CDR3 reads CASGGRSYEQYF. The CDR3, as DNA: TGTGCCAGCGGGGGCCGCTCCTACGAGCAGTACTTC.

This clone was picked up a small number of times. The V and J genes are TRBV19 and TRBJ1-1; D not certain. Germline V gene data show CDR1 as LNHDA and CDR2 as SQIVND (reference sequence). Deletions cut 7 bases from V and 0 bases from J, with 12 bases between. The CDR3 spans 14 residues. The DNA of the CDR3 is TGTGCCAGTATTCGTGACTCGATGAACACTGAAGCTTTCTTT. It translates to CASIRDSMNTEAFF.

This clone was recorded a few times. In nucleotides, the CDR3 is TGTGCCAGCAGTTTTGACAGGGCTAGCAATCAGCCCCAGCATTTT. Amino acids: CASSFDRASNQPQHF. V and J are TRBV2 and TRBJ1-5, with 7 bases fitting TRBD1. There are 15 residues in the CDR3. The V segment lost 5 bases and the J segment 0 bases; nucleotides outside the gene matches: 4. Germline V gene sequence: CDR1 SNHLY, CDR2 FYNNEI.